Below, 16 T cell receptor beta chains from the same sample are listed, as sequenced in a study of immune characterization of retroperitoneal liposarcoma. TCRdb processed the PCR reads anew with MiXCR; each CDR3 protein has one entry. Among roughly 11,000 distinct CDR3 sequences listed, about 30% were seen once. The sample was tumor tissue. Every receptor here comes from a male donor with retroperitoneal liposarcoma.

This clonotype rates as medium-sized. The CDR3 spells CASSIDPAGTVHGTQYF. CDR3 nucleotides: TGTGCCAGCAGCATAGACCCAGCCGGGACAGTTCATGGGACCCAGTACTTC. The chain has TRBV7-2 and TRBJ2-5; TRBD1 matches 7 bases. In germline, CDR1 is SGHTA, CDR2 FQGNSA. The CDR3 covers 17 residues. V gave up 5 bases and J gave up 7 bases; unmatched junction bases: 19. The full variable domain, with the rest looked up from reference TRBV7-2 and TRBJ2-5, is GAGVSQSPSNKVTEKGKDVELRCDPISGHTALYWYRQSLGQGLEFLIYFQGNSAPDKSGLPSDRFSAERTGGSVSTLTIQRTQQEDSAVYLCASSIDPAGTVHGTQYFGPGTRLLVL.

This clonotype is deemed medium-sized. The CDR3 here is CASKWNDGTYEQYF. CDR3 in DNA: TGTGCCAGCAAGTGGAACGACGGTACCTACGAGCAGTACTTC. This chain uses TRBV6-1 with TRBJ2-7; D remains unclear. Between the trimmed V and J ends, which lost 7 bases and 2 bases, there was a span of 15 bases. CDR1 is MNHNS, CDR2 SASEGT, per germline. The CDR3 is made up of 14 amino acids.

Concerning this clonotype: A much larger clone differs by one base, so this may be a read error. This chain uses TRBV6-1 with TRBJ2-5; D tentatively reads TRBD1 or TRBD2 (5 bases each). Germline-derived CDR1 and CDR2 are MNHNS and SASEGT. This CDR3 is built from 13 residues. The CDR3 DNA is TGTGCCAGCAGTGAAGAGAGGGGAGAGAGCCAGTACTTC. This sequence encodes CASSEERGESQYF.

Many counts were recorded for this clonotype. This rearrangement joins TRBV7-3 to TRBJ2-1; D gene ambiguous. TRBJ2-7 matches the DNA end more closely, so the J call is doubtful. There are 13 residues in the CDR3. Per germline, CDR1 SGHTA and CDR2 FQGTGA. CDR3 sequence (DNA): TGTGCCAGCAGCAACTCCCCGGGCAACGAGCAGTACTTC. It is translated as CASSNSPGNEQYF.

This clonotype is termed large. This chain links TRBV7-6 with TRBJ1-6, with a tentative D call TRBD1 (6 bases). V shed 5 bases and J shed 9 bases, with 17 bases lying between them. Germline V CDR1 and CDR2: SGHVS, FNYEAQ. The length of the CDR3 is 15 residues. The CDR3 protein is CASSPLARGLSPLHF. The CDR3 nucleotides are TGTGCCAGCAGCCCACTGGCCAGGGGACTTTCACCCCTCCACTTT. Filled out from reference TRBV7-6 and TRBJ1-6, the complete variable domain reads GAGVSQSPRYKVTKRGQDVALRCDPISGHVSLYWYRQALGQGPEFLTYFNYEAQQDKSGLPNDRFSAERPEGSISTLTIQRTEQRDSAMYRCASSPLARGLSPLHFGNGTRLTVT.

This clonotype is termed medium-sized. J is TRBJ2-2 and V is TRBV10-3, with TRBD2 identical over 8 bases. Germline CDR1 ENHRY, CDR2 SYGVKD. The length of the CDR3 is 14 residues. The junction had 3 bases not matched to a gene; V was cut back by 3 bases and J by 6 bases. The CDR3 is CAISDVGGAGELFF. The DNA for the CDR3 is TGTGCCATCAGTGATGTCGGGGGGGCCGGGGAGCTGTTTTTT.

This chain uses TRBV11-1 with TRBJ2-7; maybe TRBD2 (6 bases). V was cut by 1 base and J by 7 bases, with 20 bases left in between. This CDR3 has 16 residues. CDR1 SGHAT and CDR2 FQDESV come from the germline V gene (reference sequence). CDR3: CASSLGLVSSYNEQYF. Written as DNA, the CDR3 is TGTGCCAGCAGCTTAGGACTAGTAAGCTCCTACAATGAGCAGTACTTC.

CDR3 sequence (DNA): TGTGCCAGCAGCTTAGAAGGACTAGCGGGAAGGCTTGGGTACAATGAGCAGTACTTC. Protein sequence: CASSLEGLAGRLGYNEQYF. The J gene is TRBJ2-1, the V gene TRBV11-1; TRBD2 matches 12 bases. The end of the DNA aligns better with TRBJ2-7, so the J call may be wrong. The CDR3 contains 19 residues. Germline-derived CDR1 and CDR2 are SGHAT and FQDESV (reference sequence).

By proportion, this clonotype is medium-sized. The chain couples TRBV7-8 to TRBJ2-1; no firm D call. CDR1 SGHVS and CDR2 FQNEAQ come from the germline V gene. Trimming removed 2 bases at V and 10 bases at J, with 18 bases between. The CDR3 has 15 amino acids. CDR3 amino acids: CASSLRFGPRYEQFF. CDR3 in DNA: TGTGCCAGCAGCTTAAGGTTCGGGCCTCGCTACGAGCAGTTCTTC.

J is TRBJ2-7 and V is TRBV11-3; 8 bases fit TRBD1. CDR3 size: 19 residues. With 5 bases clipped from V and 0 bases from J, the junction kept 18 bases outside the gene matches. CDR1 SGHNT and CDR2 YENEEA come from the germline V gene. Written as DNA, the CDR3 is TGTGCCAGCAGCCCCTGGTGGGGACAGGTCCTTACAAGCTCCTACGAGCAGTACTTC. Its translation: CASSPWWGQVLTSSYEQYF.

The V gene is TRBV10-1, the J gene TRBJ1-2, with unresolved D. Trimming pared 3 bases from V and 6 bases from J, leaving 14 bases between. CDR1 and CDR2 from the germline V gene are WNHNN and SYGVQD (reference sequence). The length of the CDR3 is 14 residues. The CDR3 sequence is CASSEGPSRNGYTF. The CDR3 DNA reads TGCGCCAGCAGTGAAGGGCCCTCCAGGAATGGCTACACCTTC.

This clonotype appeared many times. The chain joins TRBV6-1 to TRBJ2-3; D is possibly TRBD1 (6 bases). V was shortened by 5 bases and J by 1 base, with 13 bases between the two germline ends. CDR3 length: 15 residues. Germline V gene data show CDR1 as MNHNS and CDR2 as SASEGT. CDR3 nucleotides: TGTGCCAGCAGTTGGCAGGGGATAGGCACAGATACGCAGTATTTT. This gives the protein CASSWQGIGTDTQYF.

CDR3 loop: CASSLSGAMPLGEQYF. As DNA, the CDR3 is TGTGCCAGCAGCCTCTCCGGGGCCATGCCCCTGGGCGAGCAGTACTTC. V usage is TRBV6-1 and J usage is TRBJ2-3; D may match TRBD1 or TRBD2 (5 bases each). The DNA end favors TRBJ2-7, so the J call may be wrong. The CDR3 is 16 residues long. CDR1 and CDR2 (germline): MNHNS, SASEGT.

This clonotype is termed medium-sized. The V and J genes are TRBV7-2 and TRBJ2-3; D gene uncertain. This CDR3 is built from 12 residues. Trimming cost V 5 bases and J 6 bases, with 9 bases left between them. CDR1 is SGHTA and CDR2 is FQGNSA in the germline V gene. CDR3 coding DNA: TGTGCCAGCAGCCCGACTGGGGATACGCAGTATTTT. Its protein is CASSPTGDTQYF. Supplemented by reference TRBV7-2 and TRBJ2-3, the full variable domain reads GAGVSQSPSNKVTEKGKDVELRCDPISGHTALYWYRQSLGQGLEFLIYFQGNSAPDKSGLPSDRFSAERTGGSVSTLTIQRTQQEDSAVYLCASSPTGDTQYFGPGTRLTVL.

This chain links TRBV6-1 with TRBJ2-4; D could derive from TRBD1 or TRBD2 (6 bases each). Germline values: CDR1 MNHNS, CDR2 SASEGT. The CDR3 covers 14 residues. V was clipped by 3 bases and J by 13 bases, with 19 bases between them. CDR3 residues: CASSDWRDNDEQYF. Here the CDR3 DNA reads TGTGCCAGCAGTGACTGGCGGGACAACGATGAGCAGTACTTC.

The chain combines TRBV10-1 with TRBJ2-2, with 7 bases that match TRBD1. Per the germline V gene, CDR1 is WNHNN and CDR2 is SYGVQD (reference sequence). J lost 4 bases, V lost 8 bases, and 1 base had no gene match. This CDR3 spans 12 amino acids. CDR3 loop: CASEGATGELFF. Written as DNA, the CDR3 is TGCGCCAGCGAGGGGGCCACCGGGGAGCTGTTTTTT.